The present entry profiles one TCR beta chain with its context. As to time point: patch test 2, 6 weeks after DPC sensitization. Specified treatment: therapeutic diphenylcyclopropenone sensitization with weekly scalp DPC. The CDR3 has 19 amino acids. V trimming: 3 bases; J trimming: 7 bases; junction bases outside the gene matches: 13. CDR1 and CDR2 (germline): LGHNA, YNFKEQ. This record comes from a study of human T cells and chemical hapten exposure. In the study overall: Skin on the upper inner arm, approximately 2 cm by approximately 2 cm in size, was sensitized with 2% DPC.

TCRdb fed the RACE reads into MiXCR, producing one record per CDR3 protein. The sample gives around 360,000 distinct CDR3 sequences, just under 6.5% of which show up once; about 6% is in the top ten. The J gene is TRBJ2-2, the V gene TRBV4-2, with 14 nucleotides matching TRBD2. The sequence was collected from a woman younger than 30 with alopecia areata. Some clones in this sample may be carry-over from other donors' samples. Sequenced here: whole blood, sampled in connection with sensitization to the hapten diphenylcyclopropenone (DPC). The CDR3 DNA reads TGTGCCAGCAGCCATCCCAGCGGGGGGACTAGCGGGGGTGGCGGGGAGCTGTTTTTT. Encoded protein: CASSHPSGGTSGGGGELFF.